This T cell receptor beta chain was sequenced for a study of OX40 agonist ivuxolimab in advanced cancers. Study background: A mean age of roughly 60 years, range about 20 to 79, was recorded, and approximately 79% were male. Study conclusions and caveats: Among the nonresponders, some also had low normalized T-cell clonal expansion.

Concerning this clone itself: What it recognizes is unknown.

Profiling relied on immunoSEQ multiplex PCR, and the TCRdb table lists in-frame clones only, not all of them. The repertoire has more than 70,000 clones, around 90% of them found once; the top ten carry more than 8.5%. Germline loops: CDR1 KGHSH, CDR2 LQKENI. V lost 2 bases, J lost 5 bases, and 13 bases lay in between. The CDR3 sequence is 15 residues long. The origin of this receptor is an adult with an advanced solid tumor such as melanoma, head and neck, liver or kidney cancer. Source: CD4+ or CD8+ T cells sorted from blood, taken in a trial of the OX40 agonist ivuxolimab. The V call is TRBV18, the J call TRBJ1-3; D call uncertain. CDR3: CASSPIVAVRNTIYF. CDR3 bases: TGTGCCAGCTCACCAATCGTGGCGGTCCGAAACACCATATATTTT.